Detailed here is one T cell receptor (beta chain). V lost 4 bases to trimming and J lost 3 bases; unmatched junction nucleotides: 9. Germline V CDR1 and CDR2: SGHRS, YFSETQ. The CDR3 is 16 amino acids. This entry belongs to a study of technical replicates of blood from several donors. Some clones are missing from TCRdb's copy, which holds only in-frame ones; the method was immunoSEQ multiplex PCR. Of 80,000 or so clones listed, roughly 77% are singletons. The receptor was isolated from a human donor in good health. Some clones in this sample may be carry-over from other donors' samples. The V call is TRBV5-1, the J call TRBJ2-2; 7 bases are shared with TRBD2. The sequenced sample consisted of PBMCs. CDR3 DNA sequence: TGCGCCAGCAGCCCAATGGGGGGGTCCGACACCGGGGAGCTGTTTTTT. Protein sequence: CASSPMGGSDTGELFF.